This TCR beta chain was captured by sequencing in a study of blood T cell repertoires in COVID-19. Study information: Collection of acute and convalescent COVID-19 samples took place in the United States, Italy and Spain.

The CDR3 length is 14 residues. Per germline, CDR1 PRHDT and CDR2 FYEKMQ (reference sequence). A remark on this clone: The junction departs from germline at one end; a sequencing error may be responsible.

Recovered participants had two consecutive negative NP/OP PCR tests, healthcare professional clearance, or symptom resolution. Study processing details: Estimation of nucleated cell counts was performed using reference gene primer amplification. Generated by immunoSEQ multiplex PCR, the TCRdb table keeps only in-frame clones and is missing some. The V and J calls and the clone size are those of that table, but D and trimming were determined from the DNA. The sample yields approximately 470,000 clones, about nine tenths seen once. Sequenced material: PBMCs or T cells enriched from blood (not recorded which). This sequence was found in a woman younger than 30 who had recovered from COVID-19. The chain couples TRBV13 to TRBJ1-2; D gene ambiguous. DNA for the CDR3: TGTGCCAGCAGCCCATCAGGAGGAAATTTTCGGTACTCCTTC. This sequence encodes CASSPSGGNFRYSF.